Listed below are T cell receptor beta chains from one sample, sequenced in a study of radiation and T cells in renal cell carcinoma. This table comes from immunoSEQ multiplex PCR, and its TCRdb copy is limited to in-frame clones, with some not included. The sample carries under 150,000 clones, over 75% recorded once. Source: blood, taken from a patient whose treatment included radiotherapy and nephrectomy. Receptors originate from a woman aged 55-70 years with renal cell carcinoma. Each CDR3 is given without its conserved first and last residue.

TRBV5-4	TRBJ1-2	ASSLLGGTNYGYT
TRBV30	TRBJ2-1	AWSVDRNEQF
TRBV6-5	TRBJ2-7	ASNDRGAYEQY
TRBV6-4	TRBJ1-2	ASRNTRQGDYGYT
TRBV6-5	TRBJ2-1	ASSLNKRGEMDEQF
TRBV7-2	TRBJ2-1	ASSLGGPQSYNEQF
TRBV5-1	TRBJ1-2	ASSLEPGMESGYT
TRBV28	TRBJ1-5	ASSSDHDRGNQPQH
TRBV5-3	TRBJ1-4	ARSLARVYPSRLF
TRBV9	TRBJ2-2	ASSVATGSNTGELF
TRBV5-1	TRBJ1-2	ASSFGDRGRLDYGYT
TRBV6-5	TRBJ2-3	ASLTGGRTDTQY
TRBV2	TRBJ1-5	ASGLNQPQH
TRBV28	TRBJ2-3	ASSGGHTDTQY
TRBV29-1	TRBJ2-7	SVATTSDSYEQY
TRBV5-4	TRBJ2-7	ASSLDHYEQY
TRBV6-5	TRBJ1-1	ASSYSTGTEAF
TRBV5-1	.	ASSSSYEQY
TRBV5-1	TRBJ2-3	ASCRGGGTSGSTDTQY
TRBV10-3	TRBJ2-5	AISESTDQETQY
TRBV9	TRBJ2-2	ASSAPTGQGLTGELF
TRBV2	TRBJ2-7	ASTLRASSYEQY
TRBV2	TRBJ2-3	ASNRDLSGIFTDTQY
TRBV5-1	TRBJ2-7	ASSLGPRAVNYEQY
TRBV19	TRBJ1-1	ASSQGQQVNTEAF
TRBV28	TRBJ2-7	ASSLLGIRNEQY
TRBV11-2	TRBJ1-2	ASSATGDYGYT
TRBV6-5	TRBJ1-1	ASSYSQGGNTEAF
TRBV7-2	TRBJ1-6	ASSLGGTNYSPLH
TRBV7-3	TRBJ1-2	ASSLNSGGGYGYT
TRBV2	TRBJ1-1	ASNSERGAEAF
TRBV5-1	TRBJ1-4	ASSVGQRNEKLF
TRBV4-3	TRBJ1-2	ASSQELGGPLINYGYT
TRBV5-1	TRBJ2-2	ASSFLLAGTGGVNTGELF
TRBV6-5	TRBJ2-7	ASRPLAGGSREQY
TRBV4-2	TRBJ1-1	ASSQETAFLNTEAF
TRBV5-6	TRBJ1-4	ASSLMARTLTTNEKLF
TRBV6-6	TRBJ1-4	ASSGQGETNEKLF
TRBV28	TRBJ2-7	ASRTSGTYEQY
TRBV12-5	TRBJ2-5	ASGLAGAETQY
TRBV5-6	TRBJ2-7	ASSGAGVYEQY
TRBV7-2	TRBJ1-2	ASSSPPGPTNYGYT